This TCR beta chain emerged from a study of T-cell reconstitution after alpha-beta-depleted transplantation in children. A TCRbeta library incorporating unique molecular identifiers was prepared. TCRdb independently ran MiXCR on the PCR reads; one entry per CDR3 protein. Among approximately 220,000 distinct CDR3 sequences listed, about 15% were seen once. CDR3 size: 14 residues. The ends were cut back, 3 bases at V and 1 base at J, with 9 bases in the middle. Germline V gene lookup returns CDR1 KGHSH and CDR2 LQKENI. The input for sequencing was PBMCs, mostly from graft donor cells, taken 360 days after TCRalphabeta/CD19-depleted stem cell transplant. V usage is TRBV18 and J usage is TRBJ1-1; D unclear. The origin of this receptor is a male patient aged 2 to 10 who had a stem cell transplant for acute lymphoblastic leukemia, so the T cells may come from the graft donor. The CDR3 spells CASSPREKNTEAFF. The DNA for the CDR3 is TGTGCCAGCTCACCCCGGGAGAAGAACACTGAAGCTTTCTTT.